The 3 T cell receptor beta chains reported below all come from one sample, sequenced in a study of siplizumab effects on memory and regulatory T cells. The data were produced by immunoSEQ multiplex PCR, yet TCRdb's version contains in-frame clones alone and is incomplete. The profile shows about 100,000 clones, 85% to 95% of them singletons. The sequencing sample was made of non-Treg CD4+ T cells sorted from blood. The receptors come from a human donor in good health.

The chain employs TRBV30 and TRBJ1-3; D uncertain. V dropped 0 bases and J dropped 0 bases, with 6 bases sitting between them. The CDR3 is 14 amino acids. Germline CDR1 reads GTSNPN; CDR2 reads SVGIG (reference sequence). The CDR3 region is CAWSVSGSGNTIYF. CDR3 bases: TGTGCCTGGAGTGTATCTGGCTCTGGAAACACCATATATTTT.

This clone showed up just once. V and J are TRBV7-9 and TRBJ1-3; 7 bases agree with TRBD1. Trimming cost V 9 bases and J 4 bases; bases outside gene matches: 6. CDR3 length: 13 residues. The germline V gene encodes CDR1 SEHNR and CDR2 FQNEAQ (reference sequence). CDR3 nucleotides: TGTGCCAGTTGCGACAGGGCGGGAAACACCATATATTTT. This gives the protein CASCDRAGNTIYF.

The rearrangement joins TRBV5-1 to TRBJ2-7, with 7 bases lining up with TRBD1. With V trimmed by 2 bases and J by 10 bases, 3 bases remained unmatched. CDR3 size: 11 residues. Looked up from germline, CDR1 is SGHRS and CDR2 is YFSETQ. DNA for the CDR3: TGCGCCAGCAGCTTCGACAGGGAACAGTACTTC. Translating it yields CASSFDREQYF. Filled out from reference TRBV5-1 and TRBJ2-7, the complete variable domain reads KAGVTQTPRYLIKTRGQQVTLSCSPISGHRSVSWYQQTPGQGLQFLFEYFSETQRNKGNFPGRFSGRQFSNSRSEMNVSTLELGDSALYLCASSFDREQYFGPGTRLTVT.